This T cell receptor (beta chain) was obtained from a study of technical replicates of blood from several donors. Trimming took 4 bases from V and 4 from J, leaving 7 bases between them. The CDR3 contains 12 residues. Germline V lookup: CDR1 KGHSH, CDR2 LQKENI. Using immunoSEQ multiplex PCR, the repertoire was profiled, and TCRdb retains in-frame clones only, with some absent. The data show 70,000 or so clones, roughly nine tenths seen once. The TCR sequence derives from a human donor in good health. Some clones in this sample may be carry-over from other donors' samples. The V gene is TRBV18, the J gene TRBJ1-1, with D maybe TRBD1 (6 bases). The sequencing sample was made of T cells isolated from PBMCs. The CDR3 DNA is TGTGCCAGCTCACGGACAGCCACTGAAGCTTTCTTT. Its protein is CASSRTATEAFF.